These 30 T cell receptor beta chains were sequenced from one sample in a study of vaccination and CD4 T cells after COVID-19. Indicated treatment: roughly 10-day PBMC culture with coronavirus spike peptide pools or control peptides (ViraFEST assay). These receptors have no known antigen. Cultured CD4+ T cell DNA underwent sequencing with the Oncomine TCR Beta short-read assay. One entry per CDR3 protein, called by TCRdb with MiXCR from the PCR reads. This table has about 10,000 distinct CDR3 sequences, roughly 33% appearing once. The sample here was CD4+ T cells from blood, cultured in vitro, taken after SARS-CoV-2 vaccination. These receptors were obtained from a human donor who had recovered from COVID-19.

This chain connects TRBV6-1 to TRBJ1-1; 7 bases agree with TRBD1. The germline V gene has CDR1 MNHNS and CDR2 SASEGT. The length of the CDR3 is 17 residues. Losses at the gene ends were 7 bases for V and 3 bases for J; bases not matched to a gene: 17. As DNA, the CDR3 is TGTGCCAGCACCCCTACAGCGGCAGGGGGGTTTCACACTGAAGCTTTCTTT. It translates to CASTPTAAGGFHTEAFF.

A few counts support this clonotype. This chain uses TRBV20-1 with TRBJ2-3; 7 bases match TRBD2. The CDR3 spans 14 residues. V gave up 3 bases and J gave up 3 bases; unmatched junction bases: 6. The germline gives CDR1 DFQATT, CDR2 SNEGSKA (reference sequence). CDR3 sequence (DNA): TGCAGTGCTAGTTCCGGGAGGATAACAGATACGCAGTATTTT. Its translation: CSASSGRITDTQYF.

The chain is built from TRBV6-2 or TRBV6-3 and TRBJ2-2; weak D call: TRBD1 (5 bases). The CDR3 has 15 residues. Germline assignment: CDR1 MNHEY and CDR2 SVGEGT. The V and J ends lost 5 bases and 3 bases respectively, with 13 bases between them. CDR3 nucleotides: TGTGCCAGCAGTCCCCGACTGGGGCACACCGGGGAGCTGTTTTTT. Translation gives CASSPRLGHTGELFF.

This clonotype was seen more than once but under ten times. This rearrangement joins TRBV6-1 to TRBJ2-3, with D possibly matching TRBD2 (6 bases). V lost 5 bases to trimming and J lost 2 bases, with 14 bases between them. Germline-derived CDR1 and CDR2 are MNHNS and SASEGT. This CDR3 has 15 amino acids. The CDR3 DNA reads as TGTGCCAGCAGTCGCCGGGACTCCTACACAGATACGCAGTATTTT. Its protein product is CASSRRDSYTDTQYF.

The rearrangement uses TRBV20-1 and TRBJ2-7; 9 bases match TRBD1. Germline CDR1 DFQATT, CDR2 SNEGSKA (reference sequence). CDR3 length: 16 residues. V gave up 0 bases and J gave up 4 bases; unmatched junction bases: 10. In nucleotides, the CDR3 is TGCAGTGCTAGAGATTGGGGGGGACAGGGAGTATACGAGCAGTACTTC. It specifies CSARDWGGQGVYEQYF.

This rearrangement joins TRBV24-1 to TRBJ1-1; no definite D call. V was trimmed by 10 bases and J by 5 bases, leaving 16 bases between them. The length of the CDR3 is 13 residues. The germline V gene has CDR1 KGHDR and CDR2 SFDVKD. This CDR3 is CATVGTLGTEAFF. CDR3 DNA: TGTGCCACGGTAGGTACGCTCGGGACTGAAGCTTTCTTT.

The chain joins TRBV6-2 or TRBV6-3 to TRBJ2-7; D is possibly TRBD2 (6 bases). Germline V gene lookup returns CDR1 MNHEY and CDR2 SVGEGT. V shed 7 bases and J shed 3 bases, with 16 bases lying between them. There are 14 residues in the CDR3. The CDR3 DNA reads TGTGCCAGCATAAAGCAGGGAGGCGGCTACGAGCAGTACTTC. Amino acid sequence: CASIKQGGGYEQYF.

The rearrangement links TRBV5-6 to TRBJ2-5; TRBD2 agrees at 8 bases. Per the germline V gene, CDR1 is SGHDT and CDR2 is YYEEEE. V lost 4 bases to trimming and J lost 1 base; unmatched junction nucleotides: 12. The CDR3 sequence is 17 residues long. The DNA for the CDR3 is TGTGCCAGCAGCACACCTAGGAGAGCGGGAGCCCAAGAGACCCAGTACTTC. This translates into CASSTPRRAGAQETQYF.

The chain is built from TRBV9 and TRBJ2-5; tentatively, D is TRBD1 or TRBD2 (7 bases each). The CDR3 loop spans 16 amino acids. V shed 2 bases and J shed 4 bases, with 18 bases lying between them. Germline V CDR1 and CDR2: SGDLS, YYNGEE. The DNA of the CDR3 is TGTGCCAGCAGCGTTACCCCTGGGAGGGGGCTAGAGACCCAGTACTTC. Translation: CASSVTPGRGLETQYF.

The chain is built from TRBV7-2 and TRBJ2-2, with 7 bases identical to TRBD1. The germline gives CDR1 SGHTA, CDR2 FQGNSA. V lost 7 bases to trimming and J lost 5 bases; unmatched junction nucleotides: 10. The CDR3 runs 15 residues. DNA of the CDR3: TGTGCCAGCACTCTGCATGGGACAGTTACCGGGGAGCTGTTTTTT. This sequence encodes CASTLHGTVTGELFF.

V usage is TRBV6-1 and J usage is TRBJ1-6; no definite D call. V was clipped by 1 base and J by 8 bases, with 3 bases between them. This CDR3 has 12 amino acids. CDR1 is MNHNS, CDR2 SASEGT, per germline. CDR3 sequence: CASSEGDSPLHF. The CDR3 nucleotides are TGTGCCAGCAGTGAAGGGGATTCACCCCTCCACTTT.

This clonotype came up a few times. The CDR3 loop is CASSWGGTDTQYF. DNA of the CDR3: TGTGCCAGCAGCTGGGGGGGCACAGATACGCAGTATTTT. V and J are TRBV11-3 and TRBJ2-3; D perhaps matches TRBD2 (6 bases). The CDR3 covers 13 residues. Germline V gene lookup returns CDR1 SGHNT and CDR2 YENEEA. Trimming stripped 4 bases from V and 1 base from J, with 6 bases between.

The CDR3 DNA reads as TGTGCCAGCAGCCCCAGGGGGGGCTACGAGCAGTACTTC. This encodes CASSPRGGYEQYF. V gene TRBV11-2 combines with J gene TRBJ2-7; either TRBD1 or TRBD2 may fit D (7 bases each). The V end was cut by 5 bases, the J end by 3 bases, with 11 bases between. In germline, CDR1 is SGHAT, CDR2 FQNNGV. The CDR3 covers 13 residues.

CDR3 protein: CASSSQYRDRRDTQYF. The CDR3 DNA sequence: TGTGCCAGCAGTTCCCAGTACCGGGACAGGAGAGATACGCAGTATTTT. The chain has TRBV28 and TRBJ2-3; TRBD1 matches 8 bases. Trimming at V came to 4 bases and at J to 5 bases, leaving 11 bases not matched to a gene. In germline, CDR1 is MDHEN, CDR2 SYDVKM. This CDR3 region has 16 residues.

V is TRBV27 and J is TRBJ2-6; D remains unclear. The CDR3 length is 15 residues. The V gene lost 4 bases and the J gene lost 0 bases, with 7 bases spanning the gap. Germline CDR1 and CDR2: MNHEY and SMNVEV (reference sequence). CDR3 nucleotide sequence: TGTGCCAGCAGTTCCCTCACCTCTGGGGCCAACGTCCTGACTTTC. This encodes CASSSLTSGANVLTF.

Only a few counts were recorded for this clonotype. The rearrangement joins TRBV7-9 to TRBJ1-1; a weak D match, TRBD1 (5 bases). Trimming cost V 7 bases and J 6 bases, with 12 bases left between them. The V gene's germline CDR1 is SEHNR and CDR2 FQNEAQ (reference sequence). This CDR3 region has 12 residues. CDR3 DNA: TGTGCCAGCACCTGGGGGTTCGCTGAAGCTTTCTTT. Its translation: CASTWGFAEAFF.

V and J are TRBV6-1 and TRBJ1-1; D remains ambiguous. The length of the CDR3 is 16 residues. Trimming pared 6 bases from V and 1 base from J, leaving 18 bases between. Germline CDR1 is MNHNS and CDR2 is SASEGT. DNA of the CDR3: TGTGCCAGCAGGAGCTTCTCGGGAGGAGCGAACACTGAAGCTTTCTTT. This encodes CASRSFSGGANTEAFF.

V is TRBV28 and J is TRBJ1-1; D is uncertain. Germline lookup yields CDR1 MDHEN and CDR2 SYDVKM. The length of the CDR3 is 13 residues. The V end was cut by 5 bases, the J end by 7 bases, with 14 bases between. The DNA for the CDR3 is TGTGCCAGCAGTGTACCCCCAGGTGTTGAAGCTTTCTTT. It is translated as CASSVPPGVEAFF.

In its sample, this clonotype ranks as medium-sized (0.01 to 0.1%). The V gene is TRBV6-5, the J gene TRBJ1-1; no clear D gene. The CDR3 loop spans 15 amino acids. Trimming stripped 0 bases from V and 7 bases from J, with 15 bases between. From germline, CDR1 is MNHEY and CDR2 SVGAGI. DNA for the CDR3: TGTGCCAGCAGTTACTCGAACGGCCCGAACCTTGAAGCTTTCTTT. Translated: CASSYSNGPNLEAFF.

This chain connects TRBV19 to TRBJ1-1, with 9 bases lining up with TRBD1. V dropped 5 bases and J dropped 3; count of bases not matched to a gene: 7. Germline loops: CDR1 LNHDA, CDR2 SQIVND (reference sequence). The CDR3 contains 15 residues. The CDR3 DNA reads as TGTGCCAGTAGTGTTACCGGGACAGGGTACACTGAAGCTTTCTTT. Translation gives CASSVTGTGYTEAFF.

DNA of the CDR3: TGTGCCAGCAGTTTATATAGGGGGGTCTCTGGGGCCAACGTCCTGACTTTC. Translated, it gives CASSLYRGVSGANVLTF. The J gene is TRBJ2-6, the V gene TRBV28; D tentatively fits TRBD1 or TRBD2 (6 bases each). Germline assignment: CDR1 MDHEN and CDR2 SYDVKM. Trimming shortened V by 1 base and J by 0 bases, and 10 bases separated the two germline ends. The CDR3 has 17 residues.

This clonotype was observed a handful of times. CDR3 nucleotide sequence: TGTGCCAGCAGCCCAGGGGGCCGTCTCCAACGCAAGGGCACTGAAGCTTTCTTT. Protein: CASSPGGRLQRKGTEAFF. The chain uses TRBV7-2 and TRBJ1-1; TRBD1 agrees at 8 bases. The CDR3 runs 18 residues. The J segment lost 4 bases and the V segment lost 5 bases, leaving 18 bases of the junction unmatched. CDR1 and CDR2 (germline): SGHTA, FQGNSA.

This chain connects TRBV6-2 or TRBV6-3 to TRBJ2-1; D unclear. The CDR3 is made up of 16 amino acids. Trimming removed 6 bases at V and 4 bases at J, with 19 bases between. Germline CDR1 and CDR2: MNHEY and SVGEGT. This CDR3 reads CASRSPSGGRYNEQFF. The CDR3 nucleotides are TGTGCCAGCAGGAGTCCCTCCGGTGGGCGGTACAATGAGCAGTTCTTC.

The CDR3 is CASSSSWDRGWEETQYF. CDR3 DNA: TGTGCCAGCAGCTCCTCCTGGGACAGGGGATGGGAAGAGACCCAGTACTTC. The chain has TRBV7-2 and TRBJ2-5; 10 positions agree with TRBD1. The length of the CDR3 is 17 residues. With V trimmed by 4 bases and J by 3 bases, 11 bases remained unmatched. Germline values: CDR1 SGHTA, CDR2 FQGNSA.

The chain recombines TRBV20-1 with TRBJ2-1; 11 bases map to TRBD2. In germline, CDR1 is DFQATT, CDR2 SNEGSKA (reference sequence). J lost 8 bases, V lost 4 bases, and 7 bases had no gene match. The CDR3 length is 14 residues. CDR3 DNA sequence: TGCAGTGCTACCGGGACTAGCGGAACGGATGAGCAGTTCTTC. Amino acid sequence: CSATGTSGTDEQFF.

This chain's CDR3 is CAITPAQGTTEAFF. CDR3 bases: TGTGCCATCACCCCGGCCCAGGGGACCACTGAAGCTTTCTTT. The chain employs TRBV10-3 and TRBJ1-1, with D maybe TRBD1 (6 bases). Germline V gene sequence: CDR1 ENHRY, CDR2 SYGVKD. The CDR3 covers 14 residues. Trimming left V 7 bases short and J 4 bases short, with 16 bases between.

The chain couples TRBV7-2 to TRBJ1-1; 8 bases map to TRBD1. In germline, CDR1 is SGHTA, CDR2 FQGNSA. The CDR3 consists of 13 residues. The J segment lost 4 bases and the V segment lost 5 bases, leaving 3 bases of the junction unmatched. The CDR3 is CASSPQGGTEAFF. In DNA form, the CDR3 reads TGTGCCAGCAGCCCACAGGGGGGCACTGAAGCTTTCTTT. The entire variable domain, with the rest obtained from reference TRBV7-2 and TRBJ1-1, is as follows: GAGVSQSPSNKVTEKGKDVELRCDPISGHTALYWYRQSLGQGLEFLIYFQGNSAPDKSGLPSDRFSAERTGGSVSTLTIQRTQQEDSAVYLCASSPQGGTEAFFGQGTRLTVV.

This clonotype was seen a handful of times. The CDR3 DNA follows: TGCAGTGCGACCTGGGTAATAGCGTCCCGCACAGATACGCAGTATTTT. Translated: CSATWVIASRTDTQYF. This chain joins TRBV20-1 and TRBJ2-3; perhaps TRBD2 as D (5 bases). Deletions cut 6 bases from V and 1 base from J, with 20 bases between. The CDR3 has 16 amino acids. The germline gives CDR1 DFQATT, CDR2 SNEGSKA (reference sequence).

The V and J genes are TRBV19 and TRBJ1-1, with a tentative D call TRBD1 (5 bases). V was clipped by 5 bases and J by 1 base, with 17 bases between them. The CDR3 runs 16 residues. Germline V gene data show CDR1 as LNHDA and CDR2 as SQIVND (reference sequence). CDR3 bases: TGTGCCAGTAGTCCATCCCTTGAGGGGCGGAACACTGAAGCTTTCTTT. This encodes CASSPSLEGRNTEAFF.

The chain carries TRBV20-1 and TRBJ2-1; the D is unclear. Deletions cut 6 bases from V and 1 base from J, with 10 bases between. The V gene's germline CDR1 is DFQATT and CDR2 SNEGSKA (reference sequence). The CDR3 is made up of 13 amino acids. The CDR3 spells CSATDTSYNEQFF. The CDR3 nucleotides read TGCAGTGCAACCGACACATCCTACAATGAGCAGTTCTTC.